This record looks at one T cell receptor (beta chain) sequence and its context. Germline V lookup: CDR1 LNHDA, CDR2 SQIVND (reference sequence). The CDR3 runs to 14 residues. V lost 0 bases, J lost 3 bases, and 2 bases stayed unmatched. The data were obtained in a study of T cell changes during pregnancy in multiple sclerosis. Using immunoSEQ multiplex PCR, the repertoire was profiled, and TCRdb retains in-frame clones only, with some absent. Of tens of thousands of clones in the sample, nearly 95% were seen once. The sequences come from peripheral blood, collected in the third trimester of pregnancy. This sequence originates from a female donor with multiple sclerosis, enrolled in a pregnancy study. The J gene is TRBJ2-7, the V gene TRBV19, with 7 nucleotides matching TRBD2. CDR3 in DNA: TGTGCCAGTAGTATAGACGAGCGGGGCTACGAGCAGTACTTC. This codes for CASSIDERGYEQYF.